The rows below give T cell receptor beta chains drawn from one sample of a study of early T cells in non-severe SARS-CoV-2 infection. MiXCR, run by TCRdb on the 5' RACE reads, gives a single entry per CDR3 protein. There are roughly 40,000 distinct CDR3 sequences in the sample; 5.5% to 6.5% occur only once, and 9.5% to 15% lies in the top ten. The sample comprised whole blood. Receptors were obtained from an adult who was a healthcare worker with PCR-confirmed SARS-CoV-2 infection or an uninfected control (not recorded which). The CDR3 runs from the conserved cysteine through the conserved F or W. The order of the fields is V gene, J gene, CDR3 protein.

TRBV6-2/TRBV6-3,TRBJ1-2,CASRRQYPLYTF
TRBV5-1,TRBJ1-1,CASSLEGSVGTGKAFF
TRBV6-4,TRBJ2-1,CASSPTTSGDYNEQFF
TRBV19,TRBJ2-1,CASSGTSFNEQFF
TRBV11-2,TRBJ2-3,CASRGGDTQYF
TRBV5-1,TRBJ1-6,CASSPDGNSPLHF
TRBV10-3,TRBJ1-5,CAISVGGSNQPQHF
TRBV12-3/TRBV12-4,TRBJ2-5,CASSPQTGGGETQYF
TRBV20-1,TRBJ2-7,CSARTTGSEQYF
TRBV20-1,TRBJ2-7,CSARKQPGGSSYEQYF
TRBV18,TRBJ1-4,CASSPGTANEKLFF
TRBV20-1,TRBJ2-3,CSASYNGGAMTDTQYF
TRBV25-1,TRBJ1-5,CASSSGNQPQHF
TRBV20-1,TRBJ2-1,CSARDQGLAGRSSYNEQFF
TRBV6-5,TRBJ2-7,CASSSPGGYEQYF
TRBV14,TRBJ1-6,CASSHLAGSPLHF
TRBV6-5,TRBJ2-5,CASSPSLAGGGETQYF
TRBV7-9,TRBJ2-7,CASSSRQGGGQYF
TRBV20-1,TRBJ2-5,CSARDIDSQGPETQYF
TRBV28,TRBJ2-5,CASSRTGTETQYF
TRBV11-2,TRBJ2-5,CASSSTSYLQETQYF
TRBV20-1,TRBJ1-1,CSAKREGMNTEAFF
TRBV10-1,TRBJ2-1,CASSESLNNEQFF
TRBV29-1,TRBJ2-5,CSGLQQETQYF
TRBV5-1,TRBJ1-6,CASSLGQGFNSPLHF
TRBV27,TRBJ2-7,CASRETGGYEQYF
TRBV20-1,TRBJ2-7,CSAREIRDGIYEQYF
TRBV6-5,TRBJ1-5,CASRDGWSNQPQHF
TRBV9,TRBJ1-5,CASSVSEGVQPQHF
TRBV5-1,TRBJ1-2,CASSLDPRSGSGYTF
TRBV20-1,TRBJ2-3,CSRNQAGTDTQYF
TRBV12-3/TRBV12-4,TRBJ1-3,CASSWDSGNTIYF
TRBV20-1,TRBJ2-1,CSARDLARSSYNEQFF
TRBV10-3,TRBJ2-3,CAIRLTGGTDTQYF
TRBV20-1,TRBJ2-2,CSARNFERGSGGELFF
TRBV7-6,TRBJ2-3,CASSLAGAGLADTQYF
TRBV12-3/TRBV12-4,TRBJ1-5,CASSLGGGYSNQPQHF
TRBV6-5,TRBJ1-2,CASTSQEKNYGYTF
TRBV2,TRBJ2-3,CASSPPGQNTDTQYF
TRBV5-1,TRBJ2-2,CASSLAGQGPTGELFF
TRBV10-2,TRBJ2-2,CASTPLSTGTQPGELFF